What follows describes a single T cell receptor beta chain. The data originate from a study of shared clonotypes between healthy human individuals. The V and J ends lost 6 bases and 11 bases respectively, with 7 bases between them. This CDR3 has 10 residues. The germline V gene has CDR1 SGHAT and CDR2 FQDESV (reference sequence). Deep-level settings were used for running the assay. Profiling relied on immunoSEQ multiplex PCR, and the TCRdb table lists in-frame clones only, not all of them. The data hold over a million clones, with around 74% observed a single time. Sequences were obtained from memory CD4+ T cells sorted from blood. Noted subset: CD45RA-negative fraction. The J gene is TRBJ2-2, the V gene TRBV11-1, with D possibly TRBD2 on 6 matching bases. This receptor was identified in a man in his late teens or twenties in good health. CDR3 in DNA: TGTGCCAGCAGGGAGGGTGAGCTGTTTTTT. Its translation: CASREGELFF.